Sequencing of this TCR beta chain was carried out in a study of molecular identifiers for immune sequencing clone quantification (dated by TCRdb to 2017 to 2018). With regard to the full study: For a replicate experiment, RNA from around 20,000 or 100,000 naive CD8 T cells was divided into five aliquots, of which four were sequenced. CD8 T cells were used in a methods study to benchmark molecular-identifier clustering-based TCR repertoire sequencing (MIDCIRS) and TCR RNA copy counting. Beyond this particular receptor, the publication reports: Modeling indicated 2.5 to 3.5 TCR RNA copies recovered per cell, compared with about 9.7 by digital PCR, which implies a capture efficiency of around 31%. The naive libraries included spiked-in Jurkat TCR RNA (around 9 copies' worth), and this RNA is not part of the donor repertoire. In CMV-specific effector cells, clones with more than 20 RNA copies contained over 98% of molecules, whereas in naive cells such clones contained under 1% of molecules. When barcode sub-clustering was not used, chimeric consensus sequences inflated TCR diversity, with chimeras reaching as high as 47%. Highly expanded clone sizes could be underestimated if identical TCR molecules share a barcode. A single cell's worth of spiked-in Jurkat TCR RNA was reported detectable even among about 1.1 million naive CD8 T cells.

The CDR3 runs 19 residues from the cysteine to the phenylalanine. Kept here is only the CDR3 DNA, which spans 57 bases and is read in frame from base 1. Clipping removes 4 bases from V and 4 bases from J, with 20 as the unmatched junction base count. The germline V gene specifies MNHEY as CDR1 and SVGAGI as CDR2. This clonotype was observed many times. Its antigen has not been determined. No base-level quality is on record; no much larger clone is a single base apart. Libraries of naive CD8 T cells were built from anywhere between roughly 18,000 and 1,000,000 sorted cells, with 10%, 30% or 50% of the purified RNA used. On a BD FACSAria II, naive CD8 T cells were FACS-sorted as CD8+CD4-CCR7+CD45RA+ and collected into RLT Plus buffer. Detection sensitivity was tested by spiking Jurkat RNA equal to approximately 9 TCR copies' worth into samples containing 20,000-1,000,000 naive CD8 T cells. CD8 T cells were enriched using RosetteSep CD8+ T Cell Enrichment Cocktail and Ficoll-Paque, and the enriched cells then underwent ACK red cell lysis.

To prepare the library, PCR was applied. These reads were obtained on an Illumina HiSeq 4000. Preparation of bulk TCR libraries followed a previously described approach, with the TCR primers listed in Table S5. The Qiagen AllPrep DNA/RNA kit was used to purify total RNA. Before analysis, reads from multiple sequencing runs of one library were combined. In the authors' own workflow: Only reads with exact TCR constant sequence were kept, trimmed to 150 nt, and grouped by their 12-nt molecular barcodes. Reads in each barcode group were sub-clustered using a 15% Levenshtein threshold, and a quality-weighted consensus sequence was built for each RNA molecule. Non-functional sequences were discarded, and so were lower-count sequences lying one edit away from another sequence. On the basis of fitting two negative binomial distributions, barcode sub-clusters with fewer than 20% of the maximum read count were discarded. TCRdb ran its own pipeline on the public reads, namely fastp trimming at Q25 and MiXCR clone calling, and kept in-frame beta chains. Each entry is one CDR3 protein sequence, shown with its most common DNA and genes. For this entry, the V and J calls and clone size follow TCRdb and not the study's own pipeline. The sample table holds 490,000 or so distinct CDR3 sequences, of which about 21% were seen once. 0.7% to 0.95% of the sample is held by the ten biggest clonotypes.

The chain couples TRBV6-5 to TRBJ2-7, and 9 junctional nucleotides match TRBD1. Material: naive CD8+ T cells from blood, with Jurkat cell RNA spiked in. This specimen's cell subset or site label, per the study, means: FACS-sorted CD8+CD4-CCR7+CD45RA+ naive T cells. This clonotype was sampled from a human donor in good health. Some libraries in this study had Jurkat cell RNA spiked in. The CDR3 amino acid sequence is: CASSSTSYRTPGQGYEQYF. The nucleotides read TGTGCCAGCAGTTCCACAAGCTACCGTACGCCGGGACAGGGTTACGAGCAGTACTTC.